One sample yielded the 32 T cell receptor beta chains listed below, sequenced in a study of T cell repertoires in cytomegalovirus infection. TCRdb reprocessed the reads via MiXCR and lists one record per CDR3 protein. The sample gives some 390,000 distinct CDR3 sequences, about a sixth of which show up once; approximately 10% is in the top ten. Sequenced: PBMCs. Every receptor here comes from a human donor in good health (CMV status not recorded). Some clones in this sample may be carry-over from other donors' samples.

This rearrangement joins TRBV13 to TRBJ2-7; 9 nucleotides match TRBD1. Germline V gene data show CDR1 as PRHDT and CDR2 as FYEKMQ (reference sequence). J was trimmed by 2 bases and V by 7 bases; bases with no gene match: 6. CDR3 size: 14 residues. CDR3 protein: CASNSTGGTYEQYF. CDR3 nucleotides: TGTGCCAGCAACTCGACAGGGGGAACCTACGAGCAGTACTTC.

The chain recombines TRBV25-1 with TRBJ2-5, with TRBD2 matching over 8 bases. CDR3 length equals 14 residues. CDR1 is MGHDK, CDR2 SYGVNS, per germline. The V segment lost 10 bases and the J segment 4 bases; nucleotides outside the gene matches: 11. This CDR3 reads CATGGGVTGETQYF. In DNA, the CDR3 is TGTGCCACCGGGGGGGGGGTAACGGGAGAGACCCAGTACTTC.

The gene calls are TRBV7-9 and TRBJ2-7; D is uncertain. This CDR3 is 15 amino acids long. V was trimmed by 8 bases and J by 2 bases, leaving 19 bases between them. Looked up from germline, CDR1 is SEHNR and CDR2 is FQNEAQ (reference sequence). CDR3 sequence reads: CASEPLSIATYEQYF. The CDR3, as DNA: TGTGCCAGCGAGCCCCTCTCAATAGCAACCTACGAGCAGTACTTC.

This clonotype was picked up a small number of times. This chain uses TRBV7-9 with TRBJ2-4; D remains ambiguous. V was cut by 3 bases and J by 0 bases, with 6 bases left in between. Germline lookup yields CDR1 SEHNR and CDR2 FQNEAQ (reference sequence). This CDR3 comprises 14 residues. DNA of the CDR3: TGTGCCAGCAGCTTTGAGCTAGCCAAAAACATTCAGTACTTC. The encoded protein is CASSFELAKNIQYF.

This clonotype was counted at least ten times. The rearrangement uses TRBV7-6 and TRBJ2-1, with TRBD2 matching over 7 bases. Germline loops: CDR1 SGHVS, CDR2 FNYEAQ. The CDR3 is made up of 15 amino acids. J lost 3 bases, V lost 2 bases, and 4 bases had no gene match. The CDR3 DNA is TGTGCCAGCAGCTTAACTTCTAGCGGCTACAATGAGCAGTTCTTC. Translated, it gives CASSLTSSGYNEQFF.

This clonotype has at least ten counts. The V gene is TRBV27, the J gene TRBJ2-7; possible D gene TRBD2, 6 bases. CDR3 size: 15 residues. V lost 2 bases and J 0 bases, leaving 11 bases between the germline ends. Germline-derived CDR1 and CDR2 are MNHEY and SMNVEV (reference sequence). The CDR3 DNA reads as TGTGCCAGCAGTTTACGACTAGGGAGCTCCTACGAGCAGTACTTC. Its protein product is CASSLRLGSSYEQYF.

This clonotype was seen repeatedly, ten times or more. The chain recombines TRBV7-2 with TRBJ1-5, with D unresolved. V lost 5 bases and J 6 bases, leaving 11 bases between the germline ends. From germline, CDR1 is SGHTA and CDR2 FQGNSA. The CDR3 runs 13 residues. CDR3 nucleotides: TGTGCCAGCAGCCGGTCAGCGACTCAGCCCCAGCATTTT. It translates to CASSRSATQPQHF. Complete variable domain (other parts from reference TRBV7-2 and TRBJ1-5): GAGVSQSPSNKVTEKGKDVELRCDPISGHTALYWYRQSLGQGLEFLIYFQGNSAPDKSGLPSDRFSAERTGGSVSTLTIQRTQQEDSAVYLCASSRSATQPQHFGDGTRLSIL.

The rearrangement joins TRBV4-3 to TRBJ1-1; 7 bases are shared with TRBD1. The trim removed 2 bases at V and 7 bases at J, leaving 1 base unmatched. CDR1 and CDR2 from the germline V gene are LGHNA and YSLEER. The CDR3 runs 12 residues. CDR3 nucleotide sequence: TGCGCCAGCAGCCAATACAGGGGTGAAGCTTTCTTT. The encoded protein is CASSQYRGEAFF.

With respect to this clonotype: It may be a read error: a sequence one base away is much more abundant. The V and J genes are TRBV12-3 or TRBV12-4 and TRBJ1-5; D is possibly TRBD1 (5 bases). V shed 4 bases and J shed 6 bases, with 13 bases lying between them. The CDR3 runs to 14 residues. The CDR3: CASSSGSGCQPQHF. CDR3 DNA sequence: TGTGCCAGCAGTTCAGGGAGCGGTTGTCAGCCCCAGCATTTT.

The V and J genes are TRBV5-4 and TRBJ1-1; D call uncertain. The CDR3 covers 13 residues. The V end was cut by 1 base, the J end by 10 bases, with 14 bases between. Germline loops: CDR1 SGHNT, CDR2 YYREEE (reference sequence). In DNA, the CDR3 is TGTGCCAGCAGCTTGTCCCAGGATGCGGGAGCTTTCTTT. It encodes CASSLSQDAGAFF.

This clonotype was counted ten times or more. The chain uses TRBV12-5 and TRBJ2-1; 8 bases are shared with TRBD2. Germline-derived CDR1 and CDR2 are LGHNT and FRNRAP. Germline trimming cut 7 bases from V and 7 bases from J; bases unmatched to any gene: 12. CDR3 length: 15 amino acids. The CDR3 sequence is CASAPTQRERNEQFF. CDR3 nucleotide sequence: TGTGCTAGTGCCCCGACCCAGCGGGAGAGGAATGAGCAGTTCTTC.

This clonotype was found a few times. The chain carries TRBV4-1 and TRBJ1-1; 7 nucleotides line up with TRBD1. The V segment lost 7 bases and the J segment 5 bases; nucleotides outside the gene matches: 7. The CDR3 loop spans 13 amino acids. Germline values: CDR1 MGHRA, CDR2 YSYEKL. As DNA, the CDR3 is TGCGCCAGCATCAAACAGGGGACTACTGAAGCTTTCTTT. Translating it yields CASIKQGTTEAFF.

V and J are TRBV10-1 and TRBJ1-1; D ambiguous. This CDR3 is built from 13 residues. Germline loops: CDR1 WNHNN, CDR2 SYGVQD (reference sequence). Trimming stripped 0 bases from V and 1 base from J, with 3 bases between. CDR3: CASSESKNTEAFF. In nucleotides, the CDR3 is TGCGCCAGCAGTGAGTCGAAGAACACTGAAGCTTTCTTT.

V and J are TRBV4-2 and TRBJ1-2; D ambiguous. The CDR3 loop spans 16 amino acids. Germline V lookup: CDR1 LGHNA, CDR2 YNFKEQ. The germline V and J ends were trimmed by 4 bases and 5 bases, with 20 bases remaining between them. In DNA, the CDR3 is TGTGCCAGCAGCCCCTCAATATCGGACCCTCTATATGGCTACACCTTC. It yields the protein CASSPSISDPLYGYTF.

About this clonotype: The junction shows a germline mismatch at one end, possibly a read error. The chain couples TRBV6-8 to TRBJ2-3; D is ambiguous. Germline V lookup: CDR1 MNHGY, CDR2 SAAAGT. CDR3 size: 11 residues. The CDR3: CARSLGDTQYF. The CDR3 DNA is TGTGCCCGCAGTTTAGGGGATACGCAGTATTTT.

This clonotype was seen at least ten times. V gene TRBV4-3 combines with J gene TRBJ1-4; D not certain. Per the germline V gene, CDR1 is LGHNA and CDR2 is YSLEER. Trimming stripped 4 bases from V and 6 bases from J, with 18 bases between. This CDR3 has 16 residues. The CDR3 loop reads CASSPLGSGSDEKLFF. The CDR3, as DNA: TGCGCCAGCAGCCCCTTGGGAAGTGGCTCGGATGAAAAACTGTTTTTT.

This chain links TRBV20-1 with TRBJ2-5; D may be TRBD2 (6 bases). Germline CDR1 and CDR2: DFQATT and SNEGSKA (reference sequence). This CDR3 comprises 13 residues. The V gene lost 1 base and the J gene lost 2 bases, with 8 bases spanning the gap. The chain's CDR3 is CSARGDLQETQYF. CDR3 in DNA: TGCAGTGCTAGAGGGGACTTGCAAGAGACCCAGTACTTC.

This clonotype has at least ten counts. CDR3 nucleotide sequence: TGTGCCAGCAGCTCCCGGCCGGACACTGAAGCTTTCTTT. This codes for CASSSRPDTEAFF. The V gene is TRBV7-8, the J gene TRBJ1-1; D is undetermined. This CDR3 comprises 13 residues. Germline values: CDR1 SGHVS, CDR2 FQNEAQ. The V and J ends lost 4 bases and 3 bases respectively, with 9 bases between them. The entire variable domain, with the rest obtained from reference TRBV7-8 and TRBJ1-1, is as follows: GAGVSQSPRYKVAKRGQDVALRCDPISGHVSLFWYQQALGQGPEFLTYFQNEAQLDKSGLPSDRFFAERPEGSVSTLKIQRTQQEDSAVYLCASSSRPDTEAFFGQGTRLTVV.

The rearrangement links TRBV6-2 or TRBV6-3 to TRBJ2-5, with D unresolved. The germline V and J ends were trimmed by 8 bases and 3 bases, with 4 bases remaining between them. Looked up from germline, CDR1 is MNHEY and CDR2 is SVGEGT. CDR3 length: 10 residues. CDR3: CASRKETQYF. CDR3 DNA: TGTGCCAGCCGAAAAGAGACCCAGTACTTC.

This clonotype turned up a few times. The CDR3 sequence: CASSVGSSGYDEQFF. The CDR3 nucleotides are TGTGCCAGCAGCGTAGGGAGCTCGGGGTACGATGAGCAGTTCTTC. This rearrangement joins TRBV9 to TRBJ2-1; a possible D gene is TRBD2 (5 bases). CDR1 is SGDLS and CDR2 is YYNGEE in the germline V gene. This CDR3 contains 15 residues. V lost 0 bases to trimming and J lost 8 bases, with 15 bases between them.

As for this clonotype: Since a much larger clone is just one base distant, this may be a read error. This chain joins TRBV11-2 and TRBJ2-7; the match to TRBD2 covers 9 bases. This CDR3 region has 15 residues. Trimming cost V 1 base and J 1 base; bases outside gene matches: 2. Germline V CDR1 and CDR2: SGHAT, FQNNGV. The CDR3 sequence is CASSLATSGSYEQYF. In DNA form, the CDR3 reads TGTGCCAGCAGCTTAGCGACTAGCGGTTCCTACGAGCAGTACTTC.

This clonotype was counted at least ten times. V is TRBV6-2 or TRBV6-3 and J is TRBJ2-1, with D possibly being TRBD1 (6 bases). Trimming stripped 3 bases from V and 0 bases from J, with 12 bases between. The CDR3 spans 16 residues. Germline CDR1 MNHEY, CDR2 SVGEGT. The CDR3 loop reads CASSYQGPSSYNEQFF. The CDR3 nucleotides are TGTGCCAGCAGTTATCAGGGGCCGAGCTCCTACAATGAGCAGTTCTTC.

This clonotype was seen repeatedly, ten times or more. J is TRBJ2-7 and V is TRBV7-8; a weak D match, TRBD1 (5 bases). This CDR3 contains 12 residues. Germline values: CDR1 SGHVS, CDR2 FQNEAQ. The ends were cut back, 2 bases at V and 5 bases at J, with 7 bases in the middle. The DNA of the CDR3 is TGTGCCAGCAGCTTATTAGGGGACGAGCAGTACTTC. Encoded protein: CASSLLGDEQYF. The variable domain in full, with the rest retrieved from reference TRBV7-8 and TRBJ2-7, is GAGVSQSPRYKVAKRGQDVALRCDPISGHVSLFWYQQALGQGPEFLTYFQNEAQLDKSGLPSDRFFAERPEGSVSTLKIQRTQQEDSAVYLCASSLLGDEQYFGPGTRLTVT.

V is TRBV19 and J is TRBJ2-2, with D perhaps TRBD1 or TRBD2 (6 bases each). The CDR3 has 14 amino acids. Trimming took off 4 bases at V and 7 bases at J, with 13 bases between the two ends. Germline CDR1 reads LNHDA; CDR2 reads SQIVND (reference sequence). The CDR3 DNA follows: TGTGCCAGTAGTACCGTCGGGGGCATCGGGGAGCTGTTTTTT. It specifies CASSTVGGIGELFF.

The chain employs TRBV4-1 and TRBJ2-7; 9 nucleotides align to TRBD2. V shed 2 bases, J shed 2 bases, and the junction held 7 bases outside the gene matches. The CDR3 totals 16 residues. The germline gives CDR1 MGHRA, CDR2 YSYEKL. CDR3 nucleotides: TGCGCCAGCAGCCAATCCGAGGCGGGGGGGACCTACGAGCAGTACTTC. Translated: CASSQSEAGGTYEQYF.

The chain has TRBV5-1 and TRBJ1-1; TRBD1 matches 7 bases. Germline values: CDR1 SGHRS, CDR2 YFSETQ. This CDR3 spans 15 amino acids. The V and J ends lost 0 bases and 3 bases, in that order; junction bases with no gene match: 5. For the CDR3, the DNA is TGCGCCAGCAGCTTGGGACAGGGATTTGACACTGAAGCTTTCTTT. As protein: CASSLGQGFDTEAFF.

This clonotype appeared a few times. This chain uses TRBV12-3 or TRBV12-4 with TRBJ1-4, with D tentatively TRBD1 (5 bases). This CDR3 comprises 13 residues. V was cut by 3 bases and J by 6 bases, with 8 bases left in between. The CDR3 nucleotides read TGTGCCAGCAGTTTCGGGGGGGATGAAAAACTGTTTTTT. It specifies CASSFGGDEKLFF.

This chain links TRBV7-2 with TRBJ1-3, with 8 bases fitting TRBD1. The CDR3 extends over 15 amino acids. The germline gives CDR1 SGHTA, CDR2 FQGNSA. Losses at the gene ends were 0 bases for V and 8 bases for J; bases not matched to a gene: 6. The chain's CDR3 is CASSLAQGQGHTIYF. The CDR3 nucleotides are TGTGCCAGCAGCTTAGCGCAAGGACAGGGACACACCATATATTTT.

This clonotype has a count of ten or more. This chain connects TRBV7-9 to TRBJ2-3; D not resolved. This CDR3 has 16 amino acids. The ends were cut back, 2 bases at V and 4 bases at J, with 16 bases in the middle. CDR1 is SEHNR, CDR2 FQNEAQ, per germline (reference sequence). CDR3 bases: TGTGCCAGCAGCTTAAGGTGGGCGGTTGGAGCAGATACGCAGTATTTT. Encoded protein: CASSLRWAVGADTQYF.

The table lists this clonotype with a few counts. The chain links TRBV7-6 to TRBJ2-3; 9 nucleotides match TRBD2. The CDR3 spans 15 residues. The germline V gene encodes CDR1 SGHVS and CDR2 FNYEAQ. Trimming at V came to 3 bases and at J to 3 bases, leaving 4 bases not matched to a gene. DNA of the CDR3: TGTGCCAGCAGCTTTAGCGGGAGAGGGACAGATACGCAGTATTTT. Residues: CASSFSGRGTDTQYF. Full variable domain (rest looked up from reference TRBV7-6 and TRBJ2-3): GAGVSQSPRYKVTKRGQDVALRCDPISGHVSLYWYRQALGQGPEFLTYFNYEAQQDKSGLPNDRFSAERPEGSISTLTIQRTEQRDSAMYRCASSFSGRGTDTQYFGPGTRLTVL.

In regard to this clonotype: A much larger clone differs from this one at a single base, so this may be a read error. The gene calls are TRBV7-4 and TRBJ2-7, with D unresolved. Germline CDR1 SGHVT, CDR2 SQSDAQ. The CDR3 runs to 12 residues. This CDR3 reads CASSWVPYERYF. DNA for the CDR3: TGTGCCAGCAGCTGGGTCCCCTACGAGCGGTACTTC.

The chain is built from TRBV7-2 and TRBJ2-1; TRBD1 is a possible D gene (6 bases). The V and J ends lost 5 bases and 9 bases respectively, with 23 bases between them. The germline gives CDR1 SGHTA, CDR2 FQGNSA. The length of the CDR3 is 16 residues. The CDR3 region is CASSPTRGRVRSEQFF. The CDR3 region has the DNA TGTGCCAGCAGCCCTACCAGGGGTCGGGTGAGGAGTGAGCAGTTCTTC.